These 19 T cell receptor beta chains came from one sample sequenced in a study of T cell responses to AZD1222 COVID-19 vaccine. Assay: immunoSEQ multiplex PCR; the TCRdb copy retains only in-frame clones and omits some. The sample consists of roughly 180,000 clones, roughly 90% of them appearing once. The sequencing used peripheral blood, collected 28 days after the second AZD1222 dose. All receptors come from an adult who received the AZD1222 COVID-19 vaccine.

This rearrangement joins TRBV6-5 to TRBJ2-7; the match to TRBD1 covers 8 bases. The length of the CDR3 is 13 residues. J gave up 3 bases and V 4 bases, and 2 bases lay outside the gene matches. Per germline, CDR1 MNHEY and CDR2 SVGAGI. The CDR3 DNA reads as TGTGCCAGCAGTTGGGGACAGGACTACGAGCAGTACTTC. Translation gives CASSWGQDYEQYF.

The sample holds a few counts of this clone. This chain connects TRBV7-2 to TRBJ2-1; D unresolved. Germline V CDR1 and CDR2: SGHTA, FQGNSA. V was pared by 5 bases and J by 5 bases, with 16 bases between. The CDR3 spans 15 residues. The CDR3 region is CASSLQAVKHNEQFF. The CDR3 bases are TGTGCCAGCAGCCTTCAGGCAGTAAAGCACAATGAGCAGTTCTTC. The full variable domain, completed using reference TRBV7-2 and TRBJ2-1, is GAGVSQSPSNKVTEKGKDVELRCDPISGHTALYWYRQSLGQGLEFLIYFQGNSAPDKSGLPSDRFSAERTGGSVSTLTIQRTQQEDSAVYLCASSLQAVKHNEQFFGPGTRLTVL.

This clone has only one observation. This chain links TRBV27 with TRBJ1-5, with D possibly being TRBD1 (6 bases). This CDR3 has 14 residues. V was pared by 6 bases and J by 3 bases, with 12 bases between. The germline V gene encodes CDR1 MNHEY and CDR2 SMNVEV (reference sequence). This chain's CDR3 is CASRENRANQPQHF. For the CDR3, the DNA is TGTGCCAGCAGGGAAAACAGGGCCAATCAGCCCCAGCATTTT.

This clone was seen a single time. This chain joins TRBV18 and TRBJ1-2; D is perhaps TRBD1 (5 bases). Trimming shortened V by 3 bases and J by 5 bases, and 13 bases separated the two germline ends. Germline-derived CDR1 and CDR2 are KGHSH and LQKENI. There are 14 residues in the CDR3. CDR3 loop: CASSPGAALYGYTF. CDR3 DNA: TGTGCCAGCTCACCTGGGGCAGCCCTATATGGCTACACCTTC. Variable domain in full (rest from reference TRBV18 and TRBJ1-2): NAGVMQNPRHLVRRRGQEARLRCSPMKGHSHVYWYRQLPEEGLKFMVYLQKENIIDESGMPKERFSAEFPKEGPSILRIQQVVRGDSAAYFCASSPGAALYGYTFGSGTRLTVV.

This rearrangement joins TRBV19 to TRBJ2-3; weak D call: TRBD2 (5 bases). The CDR3 extends over 17 amino acids. V lost 2 bases to trimming and J lost 0 bases, with 15 bases between them. Germline V gene sequence: CDR1 LNHDA, CDR2 SQIVND (reference sequence). The CDR3 sequence: CASSISRTVSSTDTQYF. CDR3 nucleotides: TGTGCCAGTAGTATATCCCGGACTGTTTCTAGCACAGATACGCAGTATTTT.

V gene TRBV12-5 combines with J gene TRBJ2-1, with TRBD2 matching 11 bases. V shed 4 bases, J shed 4 bases, and the junction held 3 bases outside the gene matches. This CDR3 spans 15 amino acids. Germline assignment: CDR1 LGHNT and CDR2 FRNRAP. The CDR3 is CASGSSGRTYNEQFF. The CDR3 nucleotides are TGTGCTAGTGGTTCTAGCGGGAGGACTTACAATGAGCAGTTCTTC.

This chain links TRBV19 with TRBJ2-7, with TRBD1 matching 8 bases. V lost 5 bases, J lost 6 bases, and 6 bases stayed unmatched. This CDR3 comprises 13 residues. Germline CDR1 is LNHDA and CDR2 is SQIVND (reference sequence). In nucleotides, the CDR3 is TGTGCCAGTAGTCAGGGGGCCGCGGTCGAGCAGTACTTC. Translating it yields CASSQGAAVEQYF.

This sequence joins TRBV2 and TRBJ2-1, with D hard to call. V was pared by 1 base and J by 10 bases, with 11 bases between. CDR1 and CDR2 from the germline V gene are SNHLY and FYNNEI. The CDR3 runs to 13 residues. The CDR3, as DNA: TGTGCCAGCAGTGAAGTAGGAAGTAGCGAGCAGTTCTTC. This codes for CASSEVGSSEQFF.

This chain uses TRBV28 with TRBJ1-1; weak D call: TRBD1 (5 bases). CDR1 and CDR2 from the germline V gene are MDHEN and SYDVKM. CDR3 size: 13 residues. Trimming cost V 6 bases and J 1 base, with 9 bases left between them. The CDR3 loop is CASRGPTNTEAFF. For the CDR3, the DNA is TGTGCCAGCAGGGGACCCACGAACACTGAAGCTTTCTTT.

This chain connects TRBV5-1 to TRBJ1-1; D gene uncertain. The V gene's germline CDR1 is SGHRS and CDR2 YFSETQ. The CDR3 extends over 15 amino acids. V lost 5 bases to trimming and J lost 4 bases, with 18 bases between them. The CDR3 DNA sequence: TGCGCCAGCAGTTCGCCCCCCTGGGGTAGCACTGAAGCTTTCTTT. This codes for CASSSPPWGSTEAFF.

The V and J genes are TRBV19 and TRBJ2-7; D might be TRBD2 (6 bases). Between the trimmed V and J ends, which lost 3 bases and 2 bases, there was a span of 8 bases. From germline, CDR1 is LNHDA and CDR2 SQIVND (reference sequence). The CDR3 spans 13 residues. The CDR3 DNA follows: TGTGCCAGTAGTATTGGCGGGACCTACGAGCAGTACTTC. As protein: CASSIGGTYEQYF.

V gene TRBV14 combines with J gene TRBJ1-1; D unresolved. The CDR3 covers 11 residues. The germline CDR1 and CDR2 sequences are SGHDN and FVKESK. Trimming left V 1 base short and J 6 bases short, with 3 bases between. For the CDR3, the DNA is TGTGCCAGCAGCCAAGTCGCTGAAGCTTTCTTT. This gives the protein CASSQVAEAFF.

The chain recombines TRBV5-1 with TRBJ2-2, with D uncertain. Germline loops: CDR1 SGHRS, CDR2 YFSETQ. The V end was cut by 0 bases, the J end by 4 bases, with 7 bases between. The CDR3 contains 14 residues. CDR3 amino acids: CASSLAVVTGELFF. The CDR3 bases are TGCGCCAGCAGCTTGGCGGTGGTCACCGGGGAGCTGTTTTTT.

In its sample, this clone was seen once. The chain combines TRBV10-3 with TRBJ1-1, with D hard to call. This CDR3 has 11 amino acids. V gave up 4 bases and J gave up 1 base, with 1 base separating them. Germline V CDR1 and CDR2: ENHRY, SYGVKD. The CDR3 spells CAISGNTEAFF. CDR3 nucleotides: TGTGCCATCAGTGGGAACACTGAAGCTTTCTTT.

This chain uses TRBV15 with TRBJ1-3; D gene uncertain. The germline CDR1 and CDR2 sequences are LNHNV and YYDKDF (reference sequence). Trimming took 0 bases from V and 2 from J, leaving 8 bases between them. The CDR3 has 15 residues. The CDR3 nucleotides are TGTGCCACCAGCAGAGATGAGGGAGCTGGAAACACCATATATTTT. Translating it yields CATSRDEGAGNTIYF. Looking up the rest from reference TRBV15 and TRBJ1-3 gives the full variable domain: DAMVIQNPRYQVTQFGKPVTLSCSQTLNHNVMYWYQQKSSQAPKLLFHYYDKDFNNEADTPDNFQSRRPNTSFCFLDIRSPGLGDTAMYLCATSRDEGAGNTIYFGEGSWLTVV.

This clone appeared a single time. The chain employs TRBV7-3 and TRBJ2-3; no definite D call. CDR1 and CDR2 (germline): SGHTA, FQGTGA. CDR3 length equals 13 residues. Trimming took 6 bases from V and 4 from J, leaving 11 bases between them. The CDR3 bases are TGTGCCAGCAGTTCCCATCCCCCAGATACGCAGTATTTT. Its protein product is CASSSHPPDTQYF. The entire variable domain, with the rest obtained from reference TRBV7-3 and TRBJ2-3, is as follows: GAGVSQTPSNKVTEKGKYVELRCDPISGHTALYWYRQSLGQGPEFLIYFQGTGAADDSGLPNDRFFAVRPEGSVSTLKIQRTERGDSAVYLCASSSHPPDTQYFGPGTRLTVL.

The chain couples TRBV5-4 to TRBJ2-3; the D gene is possibly TRBD2 (6 bases). The germline V gene has CDR1 SGHNT and CDR2 YYREEE (reference sequence). This CDR3 comprises 15 residues. With 0 bases removed from V and 1 base from J, the gap between germline ends came to 9 bases. The CDR3 here is CASSLGSGRTDTQYF. In DNA, the CDR3 is TGTGCCAGCAGCTTGGGTAGCGGACGCACAGATACGCAGTATTTT.

Notes on this clone: At the DNA level, this CDR3 is encoded by other sequences in the same sample as well. The V call is TRBV6-2 or TRBV6-3, the J call TRBJ1-5, with D hard to call. The CDR3 consists of 11 residues. Germline V CDR1 and CDR2: MNHEY, SVGEGT. With 4 bases removed from V and 7 bases from J, the gap between germline ends came to 5 bases. As DNA, the CDR3 is TGTGCCAGCAGTTCCGGGCAGCCCCAGCATTTT. It encodes CASSSGQPQHF.

This chain connects TRBV11-1 to TRBJ1-1; a weak D match, TRBD1 (5 bases). The CDR3 extends over 14 amino acids. Per germline, CDR1 SGHAT and CDR2 FQDESV (reference sequence). The V and J ends lost 7 bases and 0 bases respectively, with 12 bases between them. CDR3: CASTGQRMNTEAFF. In nucleotides, the CDR3 is TGTGCCAGCACGGGGCAGAGGATGAACACTGAAGCTTTCTTT.